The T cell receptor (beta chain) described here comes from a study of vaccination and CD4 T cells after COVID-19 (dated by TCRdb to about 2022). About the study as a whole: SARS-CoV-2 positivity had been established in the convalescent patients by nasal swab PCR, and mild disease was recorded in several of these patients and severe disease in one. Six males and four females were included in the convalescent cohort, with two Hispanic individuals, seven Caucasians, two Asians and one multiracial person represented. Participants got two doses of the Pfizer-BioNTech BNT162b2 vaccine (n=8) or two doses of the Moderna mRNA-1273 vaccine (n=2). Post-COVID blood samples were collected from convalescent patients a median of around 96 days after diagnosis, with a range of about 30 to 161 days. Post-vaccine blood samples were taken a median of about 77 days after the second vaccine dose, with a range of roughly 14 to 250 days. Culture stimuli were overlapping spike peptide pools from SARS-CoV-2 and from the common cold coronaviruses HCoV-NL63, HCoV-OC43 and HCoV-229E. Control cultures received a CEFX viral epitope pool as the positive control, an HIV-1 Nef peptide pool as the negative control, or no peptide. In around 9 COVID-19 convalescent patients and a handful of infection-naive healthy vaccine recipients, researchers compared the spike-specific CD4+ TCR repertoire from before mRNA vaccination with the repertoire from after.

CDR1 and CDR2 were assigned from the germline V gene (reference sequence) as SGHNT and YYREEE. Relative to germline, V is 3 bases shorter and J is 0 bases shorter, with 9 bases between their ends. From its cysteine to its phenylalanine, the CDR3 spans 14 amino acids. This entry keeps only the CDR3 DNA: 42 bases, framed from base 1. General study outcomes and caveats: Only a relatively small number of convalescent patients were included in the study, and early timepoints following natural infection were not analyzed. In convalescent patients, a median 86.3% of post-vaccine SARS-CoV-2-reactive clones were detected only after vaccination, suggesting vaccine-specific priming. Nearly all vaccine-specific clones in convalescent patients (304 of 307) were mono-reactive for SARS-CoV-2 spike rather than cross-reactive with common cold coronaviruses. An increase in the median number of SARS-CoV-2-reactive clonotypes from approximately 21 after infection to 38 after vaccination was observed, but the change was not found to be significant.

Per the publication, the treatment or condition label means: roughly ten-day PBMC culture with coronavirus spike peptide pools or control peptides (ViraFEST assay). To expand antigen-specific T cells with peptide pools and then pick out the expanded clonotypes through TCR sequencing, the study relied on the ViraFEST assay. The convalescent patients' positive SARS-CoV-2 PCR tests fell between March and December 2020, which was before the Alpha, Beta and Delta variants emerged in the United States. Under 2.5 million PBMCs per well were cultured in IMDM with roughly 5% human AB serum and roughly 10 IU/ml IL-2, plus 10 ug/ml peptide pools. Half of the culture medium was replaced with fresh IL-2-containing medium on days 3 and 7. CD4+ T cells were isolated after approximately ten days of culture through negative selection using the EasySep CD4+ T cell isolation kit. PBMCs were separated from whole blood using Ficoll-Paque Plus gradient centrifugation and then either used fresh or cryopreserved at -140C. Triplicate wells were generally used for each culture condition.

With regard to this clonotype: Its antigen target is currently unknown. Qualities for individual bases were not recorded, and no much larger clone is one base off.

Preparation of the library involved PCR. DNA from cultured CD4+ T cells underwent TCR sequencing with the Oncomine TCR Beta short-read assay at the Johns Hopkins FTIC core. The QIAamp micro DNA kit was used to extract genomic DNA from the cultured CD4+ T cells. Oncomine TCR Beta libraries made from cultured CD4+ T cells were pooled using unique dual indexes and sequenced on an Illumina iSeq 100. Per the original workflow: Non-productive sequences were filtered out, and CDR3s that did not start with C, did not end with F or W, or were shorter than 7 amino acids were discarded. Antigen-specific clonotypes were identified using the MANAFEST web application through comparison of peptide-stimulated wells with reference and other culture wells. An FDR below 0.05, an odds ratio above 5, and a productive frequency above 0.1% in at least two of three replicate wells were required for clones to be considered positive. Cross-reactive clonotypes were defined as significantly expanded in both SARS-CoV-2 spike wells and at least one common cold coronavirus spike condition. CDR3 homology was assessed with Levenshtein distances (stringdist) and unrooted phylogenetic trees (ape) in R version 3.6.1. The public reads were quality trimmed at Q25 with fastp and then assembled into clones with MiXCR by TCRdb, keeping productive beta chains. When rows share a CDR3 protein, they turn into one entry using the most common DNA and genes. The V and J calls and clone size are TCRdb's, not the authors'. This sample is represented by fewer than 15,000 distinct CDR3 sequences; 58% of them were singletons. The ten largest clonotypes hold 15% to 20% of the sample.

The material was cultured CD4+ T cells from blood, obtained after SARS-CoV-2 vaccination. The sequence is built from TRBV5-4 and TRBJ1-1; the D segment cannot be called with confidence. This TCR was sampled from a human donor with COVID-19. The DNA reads TGTGCCAGCAGCTCGAAAAGCGTGAACACTGAAGCTTTCTTT. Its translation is CASSSKSVNTEAFF. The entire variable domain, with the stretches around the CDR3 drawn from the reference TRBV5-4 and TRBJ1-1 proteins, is ETGVTQSPTHLIKTRGQQVTLRCSSQSGHNTVSWYQQALGQGPQFIFQYYREEENGRGNFPPRFSGLQFPNYSSELNVNALELDDSALYLCASSSKSVNTEAFFGQGTRLTVV.